One TCR beta chain is described in this entry. Per germline, CDR1 MGHDK and CDR2 SYGVNS. The CDR3 length is 15 residues. The ends were cut back, 3 bases at V and 7 bases at J, with 16 bases in the middle. This sample was included in a study of blood T cell repertoires in COVID-19. Study as a whole: PBMCs, B-cell-depleted T cells, or T cells provided the cDNA or gDNA that made up the material.

As processed by the authors: Estimates of nucleated cell counts were drawn from the amplification of reference gene primers. Sequencing was performed with immunoSEQ multiplex PCR; in TCRdb, only in-frame clones are kept and a portion is missing. The D gene and trimming were derived from the DNA, and the V and J assignments and clone size from that table. The sample lists 300,000 to 450,000 clones, approximately 77% occurring once. The chain is built from TRBV25-1 and TRBJ1-3; tentatively, D is TRBD1 (6 bases). This clonotype was sampled from a human donor with acute or convalescent COVID-19. The donor label of this sample is uncertain. The sample consisted of peripheral blood. The CDR3, as DNA: TGTGCCAGCAGTGATCCGGCAGGGGCTAGGAACACCATATATTTT. Protein product: CASSDPAGARNTIYF.